This entry is about one T cell receptor (beta chain). This clone was seen just once. Its binding antigen is unknown. One base away there is no much larger clone; base qualities are not given. This sample is drawn from a study of PD-1 blockade in classical Hodgkin lymphoma (dated by TCRdb to the early 2020s). Concerning the study at large: Nivolumab dosing was 3 mg/kg intravenously every 2 weeks, continuing until either disease progression or unacceptable toxicity. A peripheral blood immune signature of response to PD-1 blockade in classical Hodgkin lymphoma was defined using TCR beta sequencing and CyTOF.

Sequences SEHNR (CDR1) and FQNEAQ (CDR2) are obtained from the germline V gene (reference sequence). From the cysteine through the phenylalanine, the CDR3 covers 18 amino acids. Only the CDR3 part of the read is kept: 54 bases, read in frame from the first base. From V the trimming removes 0 bases and from J it removes 0 bases, while the gene matches leave 10 bases of the junction unaccounted for. Genomic DNA was isolated using the Qiagen DNeasy kit from unsorted PBMCs as well as from negatively selected CD4+ and CD8+ fractions. Amplification of TCR beta CDR3 regions was done by immunoSEQ multiplex PCR with primers that anneal to V and J segments. A synthetic immune receptor repertoire was used to minimize amplification bias, and any remaining bias was removed computationally after sequencing. The paper's processing steps were these. Custom Python scripts were used to quantify repertoire diversity as the Shannon entropy index. Unsorted, CD4+ and CD8+ repertoires were examined separately, except in combined analyses, for which CD4+ and CD8+ sequences were merged in silico. A clone was considered expanded if an increase in frequency of at least 2-fold after treatment relative to C1D1 was found, and a pseudocount of 0.5 was applied to clones undetected at baseline. Singleton clones were defined as clones with 0 or 1 copy at C1D1, and non-singleton clones were defined as clones with 2 or more copies. By matching protein sequences in sorted samples from the same patient, clones expanded in unsorted samples were annotated as CD4+, CD8+ or unknown. Wilcoxon tests on paired samples were used to test changes in diversity from C1D1 to C4D1. TCRdb stores this immuneACCESS table with in-frame sequences only. Part of the clones is absent; in the studies checked, under half of the shortfall reflects unresolved V genes, and no reason is known for the rest. The DNA was the basis for D and trimming; V, J and clone size are from that table. For this sample the table gives approximately 21,000 clones, of which more than 70% were detected only once. The top ten clones comprise about an eighth of the sample.

The label giving this sample's time point can be read as: cycle 4 day 1 (C4D1), after around six weeks of nivolumab. Every trial patient had relapsed following autologous stem cell transplantation, and prior brentuximab vedotin exposure was what differed among cohorts A, B and C. The trial cohort comprised 60 or so patients with relapsed/refractory classical Hodgkin lymphoma whose best overall responses were complete response, partial response or progressive disease. In the multi-cohort phase II CheckMate 205 trial, trial patients received single-agent nivolumab. An independent review committee assessed best overall response by applying the 2007 International Working Group response criteria. PBMCs from the trial were collected at three points: immediately before nivolumab initiation (C1D1), and during therapy at cycle 2 day 1 and cycle 4 day 1. Peripheral blood was collected in 8 mL Vacutainer Cell Preparation Tubes, from which PBMCs were isolated by centrifugation and then cryopreserved.

Study-wide findings and limitations: The study covered only a single clinical trial cohort, and the causes of the repertoire differences, possibly disease activity or prior therapy, were still not defined. Lower diversity was seen in patients whose nivolumab began less than 1 year after ASCT, and these patients were left out of later analyses so that immune reconstitution would not confound the results. CD4+ but not CD8+ TCR diversity rose significantly by C4D1 (p=0.0027 vs p=0.16), most apparent in complete responders (p=0.02). Baseline diversity similar to that of newly diagnosed patients was observed in trial patients achieving complete response, whereas significantly lower diversity was observed in partial responders and progressors. Baseline TCR diversity was reported to be lower in newly diagnosed patients than in healthy donors and to be lower still in relapsed/refractory patients.

This material consisted of peripheral blood mononuclear cells (PBMCs), taken before the fourth cycle of nivolumab. The chain uses TRBV7-9 and TRBJ1-2; 7 bases in the middle match TRBD1. The receptor was isolated from a human donor with classical Hodgkin lymphoma. DNA sequence: TGTGCCAGCAGCTTAGCGTTCGGGACAGACTCCTCTAACTATGGCTACACCTTC. The encoded protein is CASSLAFGTDSSNYGYTF.